This T cell receptor beta chain was recovered during a study of post-analysis software for immune sequencing data. Overall study: Multiple sclerosis in the patients followed relapsing-remitting, secondary progressive and progressive-relapsing courses. Overall study results and limits: Compared with controls, patients showed significantly lower normalized Chao1 diversity. In patients, about five TRBV segments were more frequent than in controls, with TRBV5-6, TRBV5-1 and TRBV20-1 among them.

cDNA libraries for TCR beta contained unique molecular identifiers. From approximately 0.95 to 9.8 million T cells, 450,000 to 550,000 cDNA molecules were obtained. TCRdb analysed the PCR reads with MiXCR anew, one entry per CDR3 protein. The sample carries some 690,000 distinct CDR3 sequences, roughly 27% recorded once. Worth noting for this clonotype: Its specificity is not known.

Trimming cost V 3 bases and J 2 bases; bases outside gene matches: 7. The CDR3 loop spans 15 amino acids. Germline CDR1 is DFQATT and CDR2 is SNEGSKA (reference sequence). The specimen was blood. The chain has TRBV20-1 and TRBJ1-1, with 9 bases aligning to TRBD1. The TCR sequence derives from a girl aged 10 to 17 with multiple sclerosis. The CDR3 coding sequence is TGCAGTGCTAGCCGGGACAGGGTCCTAAACACTGAAGCTTTCTTT. Its protein is CSASRDRVLNTEAFF.